This TCR beta chain came from a study of T cells in Graves' hyperthyroidism and ophthalmopathy. Researchers defined stable Graves' hyperthyroidism as no ophthalmopathy progression within 18 months. Pregnant or lactating patients were excluded, as were those with uncontrolled infection or other autoimmune disease. An approximately 9.4 ml volume of fresh peripheral blood provided the PBMCs. The CDR3 is 16 residues long. Germline lookup yields CDR1 SEHNR and CDR2 FQNEAQ (reference sequence). RNA transcripts were the template for amplifying TCR beta CDR3 regions. Using the HTBI primer set, a first-round RT-PCR was run on the TCR CDR3. TCRdb processed the multiplex PCR reads anew with MiXCR; each CDR3 protein has one entry. The profile shows a few hundred thousand distinct CDR3 sequences, around 25% of them singletons. Notes on this clonotype: The junction departs from germline at one end; a sequencing error may be responsible.

This TCR derives from a man aged 50 or older with Graves' hyperthyroidism. Sequenced input: blood. The chain has TRBV7-9 and TRBJ2-1, with D possibly matching TRBD1 (6 bases). The CDR3 sequence is CASSLGGQGYYNERFF. The DNA for the CDR3 is TGTGCCAGCAGCTTAGGCGGGCAGGGGTACTACAATGAGCGGTTCTTC. The full variable domain, completed using reference TRBV7-9 and TRBJ2-1, is DTGVSQNPRHKITKRGQNVTFRCDPISEHNRLYWYRQTLGQGPEFLTYFQNEAQLEKSRLLSDRFSAERPKGSFSTLEIQRTEQGDSAMYLCASSLGGQGYYNERFFGPGTRLTVL.